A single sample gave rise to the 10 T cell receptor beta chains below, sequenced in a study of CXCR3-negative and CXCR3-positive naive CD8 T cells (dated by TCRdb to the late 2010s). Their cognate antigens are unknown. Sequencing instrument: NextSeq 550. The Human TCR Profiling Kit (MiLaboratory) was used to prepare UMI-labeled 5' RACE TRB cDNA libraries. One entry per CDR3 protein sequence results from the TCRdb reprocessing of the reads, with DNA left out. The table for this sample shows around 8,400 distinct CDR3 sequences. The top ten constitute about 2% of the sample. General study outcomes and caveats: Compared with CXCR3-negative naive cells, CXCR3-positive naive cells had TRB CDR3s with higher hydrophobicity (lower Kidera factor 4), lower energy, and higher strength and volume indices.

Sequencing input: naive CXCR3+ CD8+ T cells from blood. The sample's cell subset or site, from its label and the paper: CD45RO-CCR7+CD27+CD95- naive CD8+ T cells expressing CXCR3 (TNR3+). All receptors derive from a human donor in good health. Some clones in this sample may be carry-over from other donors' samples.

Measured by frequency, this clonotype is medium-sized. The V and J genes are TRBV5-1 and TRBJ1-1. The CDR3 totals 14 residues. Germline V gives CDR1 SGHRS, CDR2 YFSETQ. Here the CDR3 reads CASSFGNMNTEAFF.

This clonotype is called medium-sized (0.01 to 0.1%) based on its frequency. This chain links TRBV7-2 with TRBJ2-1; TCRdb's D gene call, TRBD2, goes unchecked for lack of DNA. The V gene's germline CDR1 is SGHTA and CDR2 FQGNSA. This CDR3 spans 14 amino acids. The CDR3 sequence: CASSPWTSANEQFF.

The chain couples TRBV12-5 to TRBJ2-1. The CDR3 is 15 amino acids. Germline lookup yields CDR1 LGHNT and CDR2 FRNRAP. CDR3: CASGLAPNGYNEQFF.

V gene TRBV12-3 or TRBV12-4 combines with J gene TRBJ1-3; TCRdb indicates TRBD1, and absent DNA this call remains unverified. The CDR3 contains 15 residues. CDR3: CASSLVQGAGNTIYF.

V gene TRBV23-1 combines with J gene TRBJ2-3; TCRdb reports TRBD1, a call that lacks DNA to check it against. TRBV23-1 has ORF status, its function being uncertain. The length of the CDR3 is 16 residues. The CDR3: CASSQSARVFTDTQYF.

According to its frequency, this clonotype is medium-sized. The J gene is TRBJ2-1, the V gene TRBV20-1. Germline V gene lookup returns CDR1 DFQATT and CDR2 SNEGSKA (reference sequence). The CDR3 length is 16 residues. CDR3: CSAPISRGNSYNEQFF.

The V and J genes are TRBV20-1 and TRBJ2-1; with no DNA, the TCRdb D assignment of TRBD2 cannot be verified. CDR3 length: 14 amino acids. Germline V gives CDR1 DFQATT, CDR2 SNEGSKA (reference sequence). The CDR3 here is CSAAPSGEYNEQFF.

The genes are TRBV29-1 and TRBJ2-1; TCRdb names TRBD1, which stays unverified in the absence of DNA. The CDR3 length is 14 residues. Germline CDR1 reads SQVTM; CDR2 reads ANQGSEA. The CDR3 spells CSVERQGDADEQFF.

The CDR3 protein is CATSRDRDGNMNTEAFF. This chain connects TRBV15 to TRBJ1-1; the TCRdb D gene call, TRBD1, has no DNA to confirm it. The CDR3 has 17 amino acids. The germline V gene has CDR1 LNHNV and CDR2 YYDKDF (reference sequence).

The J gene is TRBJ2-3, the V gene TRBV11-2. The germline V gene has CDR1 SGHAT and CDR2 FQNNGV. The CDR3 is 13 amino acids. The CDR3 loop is CASSLRLEDTQYF.